The sequence of this T cell receptor beta chain was determined in a study of CD8 T cells in ankylosing spondylitis listed by TCRdb under 2017. Context from the whole study: T cell receptor beta repertoires were profiled in healthy donors and ankylosing spondylitis patients so that disease-linked TCR variants could be found. The full study cohort was made up of about 25 ankylosing spondylitis patients and more than 90 healthy donors. Samples of peripheral blood were taken, and for ankylosing spondylitis patients, synovial fluid was collected as well.

Trimming takes 2 bases from V and 8 bases from J, and the germline ends sit 15 bases apart. Based on the germline V gene, the CDR1 and CDR2 sequences are SNHLY and FYNNEI. The CDR3, from cysteine to phenylalanine, totals 14 residues. Only the CDR3 DNA stays, 42 bases, in frame from base 1. This clonotype was counted only a few times. This clone's antigen is unknown. It has no much larger one-base neighbor in the sample; base qualities were not kept. General study outcomes and caveats: The disease-linked clones were reported to be significantly enriched in matched synovial fluid samples from ankylosing spondylitis patients. A TCR beta motif made up of fewer than 10 highly homologous amino acid variants appeared to be characteristic of blood from ankylosing spondylitis patients. A CD8+ phenotype was shown by the disease-linked clones, which were found at relatively low frequencies in peripheral blood. Some motif variants were previously reported in synovial fluid and blood of reactive arthritis patients, suggesting common disease-initiation mechanisms.

Sequencing was carried out with an Illumina HiSeq 2500. Quantitative 5'-RACE with molecular barcodes was used to prepare TCR beta libraries. Concerning the study's data processing: A new computational method based on a probabilistic model of VDJ rearrangement was used to identify disease-linked TCR variants. The public reads were quality trimmed at Q25 with fastp and then assembled into clones with MiXCR by TCRdb, keeping productive beta chains. Records with the same CDR3 protein are collapsed into one entry carrying the most frequent genes and DNA. The V and J calls shown here were made by TCRdb, not taken from the authors' results. The sample has 350,000 to 550,000 distinct CDR3 sequences on record, about 24% of them singletons. The ten largest clones represent 0.89% of the sample.

The chain is made from TRBV2 and TRBJ2-5, with the D gene call left open. The sample taken for sequencing was blood, either unsorted or a sorted T cell fraction (not recorded which). This receptor was identified in a male donor with ankylosing spondylitis. The DNA sequence is given as TGTGCCAGCAGTGAAAACACCGTCAGATCTACCCAGTACTTC. Its translation is CASSENTVRSTQYF.